A single sample is the source of the 28 T cell receptor beta chains below, sequenced in a study of T cells expressing NK-cell markers. No DNA is given; TCRdb re-called the 5' RACE reads and lists each CDR3 protein once. This listing includes hundreds of thousands of distinct CDR3 sequences. Sequences were obtained from blood T cells: a sorted CD56 or NKG2C T cell subset, CD4+ or CD8+ T cells, or bulk PBMC T cells (not recorded which). The receptor source for this set is a man aged 18-69 years in good health.

The chain joins TRBV12-3 or TRBV12-4 to TRBJ2-3; TCRdb names TRBD2, which stays unverified in the absence of DNA. This CDR3 is 15 amino acids long. The CDR3 here is CASVPSGGRADTQYF.

This rearrangement joins TRBV7-9 to TRBJ2-3; TCRdb names TRBD2, which stays unverified in the absence of DNA. CDR3 length: 16 amino acids. Germline-derived CDR1 and CDR2 are SEHNR and FQNEAQ (reference sequence). The CDR3 region is CASSGGERAYTDTQYF.

The chain couples TRBV12-3 or TRBV12-4 to TRBJ2-2; TCRdb reports TRBD1, a call that lacks DNA to check it against. The CDR3 has 14 amino acids. CDR3: CASGGSGAAGELFF.

This sequence joins TRBV27 and TRBJ1-1. The V gene's germline CDR1 is MNHEY and CDR2 SMNVEV (reference sequence). The CDR3 consists of 14 residues. CDR3 sequence reads: CASSLGRQNTEAFF.

The V call is TRBV24-1, the J call TRBJ2-1; the D call from TCRdb, TRBD1, cannot be confirmed without DNA. The CDR3 loop spans 16 amino acids. Looked up from germline, CDR1 is KGHDR and CDR2 is SFDVKD. The CDR3 here is CATSVGDRGLYNEQFF.

The rearrangement links TRBV29-1 to TRBJ1-2. The CDR3 covers 14 residues. Germline-derived CDR1 and CDR2 are SQVTM and ANQGSEA. The CDR3 sequence is CSVEELFYGSGYTF.

This chain joins TRBV6-5 and TRBJ2-4; TCRdb reports TRBD1, a call that lacks DNA to check it against. This CDR3 region has 18 residues. In germline, CDR1 is MNHEY, CDR2 SVGAGI. CDR3 amino acids: CASSYSVGTGLAKNIQYF.

This chain uses TRBV12-3 or TRBV12-4 with TRBJ2-5; TCRdb outputs TRBD2, but without DNA this stays unchecked. There are 17 residues in the CDR3. CDR3 sequence: CASSSRGIAGARETQYF.

The genes are TRBV20-1 and TRBJ1-4. Germline assignment: CDR1 DFQATT and CDR2 SNEGSKA (reference sequence). This CDR3 is 15 amino acids long. The CDR3 loop is CSARDQTHKSEKLFF.

The chain joins TRBV18 to TRBJ1-2; the D gene TCRdb calls, TRBD1, cannot be checked with no DNA. This CDR3 contains 13 residues. CDR1 is KGHSH, CDR2 LQKENI, per germline. The CDR3 sequence is CASSPMGQGNYTF.

V gene TRBV7-8 combines with J gene TRBJ1-2; TCRdb gives TRBD1 as the D gene, but with no DNA this cannot be confirmed. The CDR3 is made up of 16 amino acids. CDR1 and CDR2 (germline): SGHVS, FQNEAQ. CDR3 sequence: CASSGLGGITNYGYTF.

This rearrangement joins TRBV5-1 to TRBJ2-5; there is no DNA to check the TCRdb D call of TRBD1. CDR3 length: 15 residues. The V gene's germline CDR1 is SGHRS and CDR2 YFSETQ. CDR3 region: CASSPTGNPEETQYF. Looking up the rest from reference TRBV5-1 and TRBJ2-5 gives the full variable domain: KAGVTQTPRYLIKTRGQQVTLSCSPISGHRSVSWYQQTPGQGLQFLFEYFSETQRNKGNFPGRFSGRQFSNSRSEMNVSTLELGDSALYLCASSPTGNPEETQYFGPGTRLLVL.

The genes are TRBV29-1 and TRBJ1-1; lacking DNA, the TRBD1 call made by TCRdb goes unchecked. The germline V gene encodes CDR1 SQVTM and CDR2 ANQGSEA. The CDR3 extends over 17 amino acids. The CDR3 here is CSVVWTGSSVLNTEAFF. Full variable domain (outside the CDR3, taken from reference TRBV29-1 and TRBJ1-1): SAVISQKPSRDICQRGTSLTIQCQVDSQVTMMFWYRQQPGQSLTLIATANQGSEATYESGFVIDKFPISRPNLTFSTLTVSNMSPEDSSIYLCSVVWTGSSVLNTEAFFGQGTRLTVV.

The chain combines TRBV7-9 with TRBJ2-1; TCRdb gives TRBD2 as the D gene, but with no DNA this cannot be confirmed. The length of the CDR3 is 16 residues. The germline gives CDR1 SEHNR, CDR2 FQNEAQ (reference sequence). The CDR3 reads CASSLSSGALLDEQFF.

V gene TRBV11-2 combines with J gene TRBJ2-2; TCRdb's D gene call, TRBD1, goes unchecked for lack of DNA. The germline CDR1 and CDR2 sequences are SGHAT and FQNNGV. This CDR3 is built from 15 residues. The CDR3 spells CASSQVRGRAGELFF.

The V call is TRBV18, the J call TRBJ2-1; TCRdb lists TRBD1, though no DNA is available to test this call. Germline V CDR1 and CDR2: KGHSH, LQKENI. The CDR3 extends over 15 amino acids. CDR3 sequence: CASSQGTGIYNEQFF.

The genes are TRBV6-5 and TRBJ2-7; TCRdb selects TRBD1, and the lack of DNA leaves this call unchecked. The CDR3 loop spans 16 amino acids. Per the germline V gene, CDR1 is MNHEY and CDR2 is SVGAGI. CDR3 region: CASSYSVGGGGYEQYF.

The chain recombines TRBV6-1 with TRBJ2-7; TCRdb designates TRBD2, a call that cannot be tested without DNA. The CDR3 spans 15 residues. Germline V gene lookup returns CDR1 MNHNS and CDR2 SASEGT. The chain's CDR3 is CASSIRTSGGGEQYF.

This chain links TRBV10-3 with TRBJ1-4. Germline V gives CDR1 ENHRY, CDR2 SYGVKD. The CDR3 length is 13 residues. This CDR3 is CAISEVLGEKLFF.

The chain is built from TRBV29-1 and TRBJ1-5; TCRdb's D call, TRBD1, is unchecked because there is no DNA. From germline, CDR1 is SQVTM and CDR2 ANQGSEA. The length of the CDR3 is 15 residues. CDR3 in amino acids: CSVFVFMIGGQPQHF.

The chain's CDR3 is CASSEIYAETQYF. The V gene is TRBV6-1, the J gene TRBJ2-5. This CDR3 region has 13 residues. Germline V gives CDR1 MNHNS, CDR2 SASEGT.

This chain connects TRBV20-1 to TRBJ1-1; the D call from TCRdb, TRBD1, cannot be confirmed without DNA. Germline V gene lookup returns CDR1 DFQATT and CDR2 SNEGSKA (reference sequence). This CDR3 is 12 amino acids long. CDR3 in amino acids: CSARKGFAEAFF.

This sequence joins TRBV27 and TRBJ1-5; TCRdb returns TRBD1, unconfirmable since there is no DNA. The CDR3 runs 15 residues. The germline V gene has CDR1 MNHEY and CDR2 SMNVEV (reference sequence). The CDR3 loop reads CASRNTGSFNQPQHF.

The chain is built from TRBV24-1 and TRBJ1-5; TCRdb returns TRBD1, unconfirmable since there is no DNA. The CDR3 totals 12 residues. Germline V gives CDR1 KGHDR, CDR2 SFDVKD. Here the CDR3 reads CATSSGQGPQHF.

The chain uses TRBV6-1 and TRBJ2-1. Germline CDR1 reads MNHNS; CDR2 reads SASEGT. This CDR3 spans 11 amino acids. The CDR3 here is CASMGFNEQFF.

J is TRBJ1-5 and V is TRBV20-1; TCRdb picks TRBD1, but there is no DNA to check that call. CDR3 length: 15 residues. Germline V lookup: CDR1 DFQATT, CDR2 SNEGSKA (reference sequence). CDR3: CSARPGRGQFQPQHF.

V gene TRBV24-1 combines with J gene TRBJ2-6; lacking DNA, the TRBD1 call made by TCRdb goes unchecked. The CDR3 contains 18 residues. Germline CDR1 reads KGHDR; CDR2 reads SFDVKD. The CDR3 protein is CATSDFPGRHSGANVLTF.

CDR3 sequence reads: CASGLRDDYGYTF. This chain connects TRBV12-5 to TRBJ1-2; TCRdb's assignment of TRBD1 cannot be checked, as there is no DNA. The CDR3 consists of 13 residues. Germline CDR1 LGHNT, CDR2 FRNRAP.